The 11 T cell receptor beta chains presented below share a single source sample, sequenced in a study of T cell responses to AZD1222 COVID-19 vaccine. Only in-frame clones appear in the TCRdb table, and some are missing; sequencing was by immunoSEQ multiplex PCR. The table shows 90,000 to 150,000 clones, with more than 85% occurring only once. Source: peripheral blood, taken 28 days after the second AZD1222 dose. The receptors were sampled from an adult who received the AZD1222 COVID-19 vaccine.

The CDR3 protein is CASSQSPQGAPGANVLTF. The CDR3 coding sequence is TGCGCCAGCAGCCAATCCCCCCAGGGGGCTCCCGGGGCCAACGTCCTGACTTTC. The rearrangement joins TRBV4-1 to TRBJ2-6; 8 nucleotides line up with TRBD1. V lost 2 bases and J lost 4; bases outside the gene matches: 10. CDR1 and CDR2 from the germline V gene are MGHRA and YSYEKL. The CDR3 length is 18 residues.

V is TRBV4-3 and J is TRBJ1-2, with unresolved D. V dropped 0 bases and J dropped 3 bases, with 11 bases sitting between them. CDR1 is LGHNA and CDR2 is YSLEER in the germline V gene. The CDR3 covers 15 residues. The DNA of the CDR3 is TGCGCCAGCAGCCAAGATCTGTGGGTGGACTATGGCTACACCTTC. This codes for CASSQDLWVDYGYTF.

V gene TRBV18 combines with J gene TRBJ2-5, with D perhaps matching TRBD1 (5 bases). Trimming removed 0 bases from V and 4 bases from J, with 9 bases in between. This CDR3 has 14 residues. CDR1 and CDR2 (germline): KGHSH, LQKENI. For the CDR3, the DNA is TGTGCCAGCTCACCACCGGCAGGGCGAGAGACCCAGTACTTC. This gives the protein CASSPPAGRETQYF. Variable domain in full (rest from reference TRBV18 and TRBJ2-5): NAGVMQNPRHLVRRRGQEARLRCSPMKGHSHVYWYRQLPEEGLKFMVYLQKENIIDESGMPKERFSAEFPKEGPSILRIQQVVRGDSAAYFCASSPPAGRETQYFGPGTRLLVL.

The V gene is TRBV30, the J gene TRBJ2-7; D gene uncertain. Between the trimmed V and J ends, which lost 1 base and 3 bases, there was a span of 4 bases. The V gene's germline CDR1 is GTSNPN and CDR2 SVGIG (reference sequence). The CDR3 sequence is 11 residues long. CDR3 in amino acids: CAWSGNYEQYF. The CDR3 region has the DNA TGTGCCTGGAGTGGGAACTACGAGCAGTACTTC.

This sequence joins TRBV3-1 (or the pseudogene TRBV3-2) and TRBJ2-2; 7 bases align to TRBD2. Germline assignment: CDR1 LGHDT and CDR2 YNNKEL (reference sequence). The V gene end was trimmed by 1 base and the J gene end by 3 bases; junction bases not matched to a gene: 5. The CDR3 has 16 residues. CDR3 bases: TGTGCCAGCAGCCAAGTGGGAGGGGTGTACACCGGGGAGCTGTTTTTT. It encodes CASSQVGGVYTGELFF.

CDR3 region: CASSSRGNTEAFF. CDR3 DNA: TGTGCCAGCAGCTCGCGGGGGAACACTGAAGCTTTCTTT. The chain combines TRBV7-2 with TRBJ1-1; the D is unclear. Germline CDR1 and CDR2: SGHTA and FQGNSA. V was clipped by 4 bases and J by 1 base, with 7 bases between them. The CDR3 runs 13 residues.

This clone came up a few times. The chain uses TRBV28 and TRBJ1-5, with a tentative D call TRBD1 (5 bases). The germline V gene encodes CDR1 MDHEN and CDR2 SYDVKM. Trimming cost V 5 bases and J 0 bases, with 14 bases left between them. The length of the CDR3 is 16 residues. CDR3 DNA sequence: TGTGCCAGCAGTGGAAACAGGCCCGCTAGCAATCAGCCCCAGCATTTT. Its translation is CASSGNRPASNQPQHF.

The chain's CDR3 is CASSLGPSSGEQYF. The DNA of the CDR3 is TGTGCCAGCAGCTTAGGACCGAGCTCCGGCGAGCAGTACTTC. The V and J genes are TRBV7-9 and TRBJ2-7, with D uncertain. Trimming removed 1 base at V and 6 bases at J, with 13 bases between. Germline-derived CDR1 and CDR2 are SEHNR and FQNEAQ (reference sequence). This CDR3 has 14 amino acids.

This chain links TRBV27 with TRBJ2-7; TRBD1 matches 7 bases. The CDR3 loop spans 15 amino acids. In germline, CDR1 is MNHEY, CDR2 SMNVEV (reference sequence). Trimming took 3 bases from V and 1 from J; bases not matched to a gene: 6. Here the CDR3 DNA reads TGTGCCAGCAGTTTCCGGCAGGGGGTGTCCTACGAGCAGTACTTC. It translates to CASSFRQGVSYEQYF.

The gene calls are TRBV11-3 and TRBJ2-7; D gene uncertain. Germline loops: CDR1 SGHNT, CDR2 YENEEA. Trimming stripped 5 bases from V and 3 bases from J, with 11 bases between. The CDR3 runs to 13 residues. CDR3 DNA sequence: TGTGCCAGCAGCCCAGACATACTCTACGAGCAGTACTTC. Amino acid sequence: CASSPDILYEQYF.

V usage is TRBV5-4 and J usage is TRBJ2-7, with 7 bases matching TRBD2. This CDR3 is built from 16 residues. V lost 3 bases, J lost 0 bases, and 9 bases stayed unmatched. Germline CDR1 SGHNT, CDR2 YYREEE (reference sequence). The CDR3 region is CASSSPGRGVSYEQYF. As DNA, the CDR3 is TGTGCCAGCAGCTCGCCGGGACGGGGGGTCTCCTACGAGCAGTACTTC.